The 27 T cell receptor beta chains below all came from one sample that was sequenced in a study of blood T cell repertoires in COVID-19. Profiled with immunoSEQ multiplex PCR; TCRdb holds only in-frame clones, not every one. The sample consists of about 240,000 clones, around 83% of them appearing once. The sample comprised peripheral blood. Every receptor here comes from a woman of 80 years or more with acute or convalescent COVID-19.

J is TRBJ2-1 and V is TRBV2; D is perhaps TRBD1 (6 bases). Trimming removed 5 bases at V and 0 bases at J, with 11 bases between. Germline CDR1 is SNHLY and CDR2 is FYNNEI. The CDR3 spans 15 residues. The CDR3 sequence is CASSFRGSSYNEQFF. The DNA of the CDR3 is TGTGCCAGCAGTTTCAGGGGAAGCTCCTACAATGAGCAGTTCTTC.

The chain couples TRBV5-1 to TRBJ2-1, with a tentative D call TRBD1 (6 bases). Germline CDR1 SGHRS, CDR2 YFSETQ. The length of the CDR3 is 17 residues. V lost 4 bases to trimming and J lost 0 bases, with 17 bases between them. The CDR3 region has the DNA TGCGCCAGCAGCCAAGGCAGGGGCCCGAGCTCCTACAATGAGCAGTTCTTC. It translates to CASSQGRGPSSYNEQFF.

The CDR3 nucleotides read TGCGCCAGCAGCTTGCGGGCGGGGGACTCCTACGAGCAGTACTTC. This gives the protein CASSLRAGDSYEQYF. This chain joins TRBV5-1 and TRBJ2-7; 7 nucleotides line up with TRBD2. V gave up 1 base and J gave up 0 bases; unmatched junction bases: 4. Germline CDR1 and CDR2: SGHRS and YFSETQ. The CDR3 sequence is 15 residues long.

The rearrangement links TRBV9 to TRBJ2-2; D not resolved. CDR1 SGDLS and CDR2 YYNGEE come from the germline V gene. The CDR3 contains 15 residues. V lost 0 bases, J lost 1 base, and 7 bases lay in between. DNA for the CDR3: TGTGCCAGCAGCGTAGGTTCAGGGAACACCGGGGAGCTGTTTTTT. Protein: CASSVGSGNTGELFF.

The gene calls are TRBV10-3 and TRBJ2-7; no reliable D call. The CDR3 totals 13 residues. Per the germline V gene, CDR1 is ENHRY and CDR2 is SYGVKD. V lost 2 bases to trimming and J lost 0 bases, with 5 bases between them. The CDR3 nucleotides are TGTGCCATCAGTGAGGCCAGCTCCTACGAGCAGTACTTC. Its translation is CAISEASSYEQYF.

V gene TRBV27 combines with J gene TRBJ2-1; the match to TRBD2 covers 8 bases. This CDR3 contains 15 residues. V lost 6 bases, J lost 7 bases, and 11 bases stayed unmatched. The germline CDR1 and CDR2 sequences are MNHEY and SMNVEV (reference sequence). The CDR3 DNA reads TGTGCCAGCAGCTGGGACGGGGGGGCCGCGAATGAGCAGTTCTTC. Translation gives CASSWDGGAANEQFF.

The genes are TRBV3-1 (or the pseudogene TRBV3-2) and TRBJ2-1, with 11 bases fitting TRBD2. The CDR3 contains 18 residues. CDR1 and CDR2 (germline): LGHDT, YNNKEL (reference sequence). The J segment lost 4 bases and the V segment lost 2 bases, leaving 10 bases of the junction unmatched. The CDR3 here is CASSQILAGAPPYNEQFF. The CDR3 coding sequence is TGTGCCAGCAGCCAAATACTAGCGGGGGCGCCGCCGTACAATGAGCAGTTCTTC.

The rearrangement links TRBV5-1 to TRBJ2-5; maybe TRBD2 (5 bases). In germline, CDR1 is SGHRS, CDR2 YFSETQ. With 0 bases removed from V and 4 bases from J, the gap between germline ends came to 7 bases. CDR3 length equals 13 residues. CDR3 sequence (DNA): TGCGCCAGCAGCTTGGCCAGCGGAGAGACCCAGTACTTC. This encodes CASSLASGETQYF.

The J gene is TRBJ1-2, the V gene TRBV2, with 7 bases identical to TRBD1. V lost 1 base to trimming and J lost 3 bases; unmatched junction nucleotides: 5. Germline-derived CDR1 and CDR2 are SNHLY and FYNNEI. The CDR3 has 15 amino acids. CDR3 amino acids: CASSEVGGQYYGYTF. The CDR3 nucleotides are TGTGCCAGCAGTGAAGTAGGGGGACAGTACTATGGCTACACCTTC. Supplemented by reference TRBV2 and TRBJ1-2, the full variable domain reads EPEVTQTPSHQVTQMGQEVILRCVPISNHLYFYWYRQILGQKVEFLVSFYNNEISEKSEIFDDQFSVERPDGSNFTLKIRSTKLEDSAMYFCASSEVGGQYYGYTFGSGTRLTVV.

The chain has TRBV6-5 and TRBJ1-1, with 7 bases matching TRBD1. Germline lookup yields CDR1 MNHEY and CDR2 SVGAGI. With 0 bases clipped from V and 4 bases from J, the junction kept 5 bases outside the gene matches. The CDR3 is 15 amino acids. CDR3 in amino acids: CASSYSGQARTEAFF. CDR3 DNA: TGTGCCAGCAGTTACTCCGGACAGGCCCGCACTGAAGCTTTCTTT.

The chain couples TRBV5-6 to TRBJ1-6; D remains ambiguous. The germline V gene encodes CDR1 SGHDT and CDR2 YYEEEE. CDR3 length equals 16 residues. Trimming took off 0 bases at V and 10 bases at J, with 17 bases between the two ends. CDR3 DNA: TGTGCCAGCAGCTTGGAAGGGCGGGATCGCGTATCACCCCTCCACTTT. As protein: CASSLEGRDRVSPLHF.

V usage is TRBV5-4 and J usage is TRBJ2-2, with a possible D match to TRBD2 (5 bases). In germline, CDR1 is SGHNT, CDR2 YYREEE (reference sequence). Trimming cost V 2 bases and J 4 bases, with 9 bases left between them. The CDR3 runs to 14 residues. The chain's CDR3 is CASSLRGPTGELFF. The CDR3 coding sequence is TGTGCCAGCAGCTTAAGAGGGCCCACCGGGGAGCTGTTTTTT.

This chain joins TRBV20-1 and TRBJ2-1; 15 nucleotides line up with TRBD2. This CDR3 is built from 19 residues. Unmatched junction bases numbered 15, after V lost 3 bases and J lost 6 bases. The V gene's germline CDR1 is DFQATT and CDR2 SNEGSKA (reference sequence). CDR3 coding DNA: TGCAGTGCTAGTTCCGGGACCTCGGGACTAGCGGGGGGCCTCAATGAGCAGTTCTTC. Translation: CSASSGTSGLAGGLNEQFF.

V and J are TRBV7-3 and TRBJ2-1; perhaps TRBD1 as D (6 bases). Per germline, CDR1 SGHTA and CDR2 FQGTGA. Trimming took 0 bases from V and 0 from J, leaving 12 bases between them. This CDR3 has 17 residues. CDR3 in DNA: TGTGCCAGCAGCTTAACGGGGACAAGCTTCTCCTACAATGAGCAGTTCTTC. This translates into CASSLTGTSFSYNEQFF.

CDR3 sequence: CASSEIRTNEKLFF. The DNA for the CDR3 is TGTGCCAGCAGTGAAATCAGAACTAATGAAAAACTGTTTTTT. V and J are TRBV2 and TRBJ1-4; the D is unclear. V was clipped by 2 bases and J by 1 base, with 5 bases between them. The CDR3 is 14 amino acids. CDR1 and CDR2 from the germline V gene are SNHLY and FYNNEI.

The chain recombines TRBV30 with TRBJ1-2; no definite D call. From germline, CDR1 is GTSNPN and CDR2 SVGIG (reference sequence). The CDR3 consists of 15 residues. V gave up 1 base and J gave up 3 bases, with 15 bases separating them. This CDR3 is CAWSATHGSHYGYTF. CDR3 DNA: TGTGCCTGGAGTGCGACACACGGAAGCCACTATGGCTACACCTTC.

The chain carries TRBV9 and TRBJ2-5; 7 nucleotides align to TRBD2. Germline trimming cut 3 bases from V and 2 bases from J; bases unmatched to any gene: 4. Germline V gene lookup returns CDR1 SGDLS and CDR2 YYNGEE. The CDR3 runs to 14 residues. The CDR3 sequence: CASSAGGNQETQYF. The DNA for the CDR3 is TGTGCCAGCAGCGCGGGGGGTAATCAAGAGACCCAGTACTTC.

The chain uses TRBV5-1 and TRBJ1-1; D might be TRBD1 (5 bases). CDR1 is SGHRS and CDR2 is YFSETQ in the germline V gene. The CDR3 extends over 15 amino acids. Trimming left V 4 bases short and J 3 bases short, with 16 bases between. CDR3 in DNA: TGCGCCAGCAGCCCAAGGGGTGGGTTACACACTGAAGCTTTCTTT. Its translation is CASSPRGGLHTEAFF.

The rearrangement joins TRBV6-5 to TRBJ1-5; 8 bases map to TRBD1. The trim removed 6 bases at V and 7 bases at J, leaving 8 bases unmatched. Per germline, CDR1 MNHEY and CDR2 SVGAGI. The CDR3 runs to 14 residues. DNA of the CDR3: TGTGCCAGCAGAGGACAGGGAGGAGAGCAGCCCCAGCATTTT. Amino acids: CASRGQGGEQPQHF.

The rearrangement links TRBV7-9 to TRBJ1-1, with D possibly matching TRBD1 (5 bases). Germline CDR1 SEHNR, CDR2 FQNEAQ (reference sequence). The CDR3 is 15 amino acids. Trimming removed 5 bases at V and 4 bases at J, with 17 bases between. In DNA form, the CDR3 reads TGTGCCAGCAGCCAGGGCCCGGACATGGGCACTGAAGCTTTCTTT. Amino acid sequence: CASSQGPDMGTEAFF.

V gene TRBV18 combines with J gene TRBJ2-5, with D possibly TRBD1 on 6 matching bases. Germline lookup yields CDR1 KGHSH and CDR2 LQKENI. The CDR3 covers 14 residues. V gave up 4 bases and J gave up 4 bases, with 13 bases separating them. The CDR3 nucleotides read TGTGCCAGCTCACTACAGGGTGGGGGAGAGACCCAGTACTTC. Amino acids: CASSLQGGGETQYF.

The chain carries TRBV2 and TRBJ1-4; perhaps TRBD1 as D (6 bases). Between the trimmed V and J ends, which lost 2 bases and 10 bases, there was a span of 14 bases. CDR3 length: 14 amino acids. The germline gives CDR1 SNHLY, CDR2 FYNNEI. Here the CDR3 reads CASSEIAGDGKLFF. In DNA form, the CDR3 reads TGTGCCAGCAGTGAAATCGCAGGGGATGGAAAACTGTTTTTT.

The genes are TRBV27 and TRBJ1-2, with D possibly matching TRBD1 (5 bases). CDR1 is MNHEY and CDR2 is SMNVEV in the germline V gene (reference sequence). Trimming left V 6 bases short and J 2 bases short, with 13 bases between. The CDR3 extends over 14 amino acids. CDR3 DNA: TGTGCCAGCAGCCGCCTAGGGGCCAACTATGGCTACACCTTC. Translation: CASSRLGANYGYTF.

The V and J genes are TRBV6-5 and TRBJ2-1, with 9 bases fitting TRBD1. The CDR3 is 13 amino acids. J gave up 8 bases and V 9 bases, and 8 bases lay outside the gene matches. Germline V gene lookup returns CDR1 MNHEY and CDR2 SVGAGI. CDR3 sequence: CASNQQGADEQFF. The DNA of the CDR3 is TGTGCCAGTAACCAACAGGGGGCCGATGAGCAGTTCTTC.

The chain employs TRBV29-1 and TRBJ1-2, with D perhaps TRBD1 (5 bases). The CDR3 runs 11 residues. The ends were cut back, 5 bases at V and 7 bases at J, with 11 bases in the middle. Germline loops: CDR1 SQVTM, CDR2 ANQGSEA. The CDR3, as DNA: TGCAGCGTTCTCAGGGTTGGTGGCTACACCTTC. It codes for CSVLRVGGYTF.

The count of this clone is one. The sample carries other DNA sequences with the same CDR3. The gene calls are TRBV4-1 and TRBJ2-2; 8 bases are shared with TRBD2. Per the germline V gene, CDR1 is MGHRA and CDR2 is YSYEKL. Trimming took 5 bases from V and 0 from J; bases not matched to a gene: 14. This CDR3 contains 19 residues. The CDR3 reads CASSSSHLGGGTNTGELFF. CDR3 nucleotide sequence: TGCGCCAGCAGCTCCTCTCACCTCGGGGGGGGCACGAACACCGGGGAGCTGTTTTTT.

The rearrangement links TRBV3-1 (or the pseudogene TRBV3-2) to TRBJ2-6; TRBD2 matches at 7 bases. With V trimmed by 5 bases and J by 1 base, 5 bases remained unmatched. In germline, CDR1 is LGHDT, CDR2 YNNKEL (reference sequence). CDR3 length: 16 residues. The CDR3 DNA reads TGTGCCAGCAGCTCAAGGCGGGGGTCTGGGGCCAACGTCCTGACTTTC. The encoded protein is CASSSRRGSGANVLTF.